This paragraph covers one TCR beta chain sequence. Its specificity is unknown. The data derive from a study of blood T cells in healthy people across ages. The second PCR ran 7 to 11 cycles with a sample-barcoded 5' primer and J-beta primers. TCRdb reprocessed the 5' RACE reads with MiXCR, giving one entry per CDR3 protein. Here the sample spans 720,000 or so distinct CDR3 sequences, approximately 40% being singletons. Total RNA, at least 5 micrograms per sample, was extracted from PBMCs. General study points: What prevented conclusive comparison of naive and antigen-experienced cells was that PBMCs were unsorted.

V shed 0 bases and J shed 0 bases, with 6 bases lying between them. The CDR3 has 15 amino acids. Germline V gene lookup returns CDR1 MRHNA and CDR2 SNTAGT. Sequenced material: blood. This rearrangement joins TRBV6-4 to TRBJ1-5; D uncertain. This TCR was recovered from an elderly man in good health. The CDR3: CASSDSPGSNQPQHF. The CDR3 DNA reads TGTGCCAGCAGTGACTCGCCAGGTAGCAATCAGCCCCAGCATTTT.